Sequencing of this T cell receptor beta chain was carried out in a study of blood T cell repertoires in COVID-19. Study summary: COVID-19 samples, acute and convalescent, were from the United States, Italy and Spain. PBMCs, B-cell-depleted T cells, or T cells provided the cDNA or gDNA that made up the material.

This clone was counted a single time. As originally analysed: Counts of nucleated cells, estimated from reference gene primer amplification, were obtained. Method: immunoSEQ multiplex PCR; TCRdb's copy keeps in-frame clones and lacks some. The DNA gave D and trimming, while V, J and clone size come from that table. The sample records tens of thousands of clones, 85% being singletons. Germline loops: CDR1 GTSNPN, CDR2 SVGIG (reference sequence). Deletions cut 3 bases from V and 6 bases from J, with 15 bases between. The CDR3 has 14 residues. V usage is TRBV30 and J usage is TRBJ2-1, with D tentatively TRBD2 (5 bases). Input material: peripheral blood. This receptor was identified in a human donor in a cohort sampled during active COVID-19. This chain's CDR3 is CAWRATSIGNEQFF. The CDR3 bases are TGTGCCTGGAGGGCTACTAGTATCGGCAATGAGCAGTTCTTC.